Following are 11 T cell receptor beta chains from one sample sequenced in a study of somatic mutations in cytotoxic T cells in rheumatoid arthritis. Clones were read by immunoSEQ multiplex PCR, and TCRdb kept only the in-frame ones, dropping some. The sample consists of some 19,000 clones, about four fifths of them appearing once. Sequencing used CD8+ T cells sorted from blood. The receptors were sampled from a young man with rheumatoid arthritis.

J is TRBJ2-7 and V is TRBV15; TRBD1 aligns across 11 bases. V lost 4 bases to trimming and J lost 5 bases; unmatched junction nucleotides: 4. The CDR3 contains 14 residues. The germline CDR1 and CDR2 sequences are LNHNV and YYDKDF (reference sequence). CDR3 protein: CATSKGQGAHEQYF. The CDR3 region has the DNA TGTGCCACCAGCAAAGGACAGGGGGCCCACGAGCAGTACTTC.

J is TRBJ2-2 and V is TRBV28, with 11 bases lining up with TRBD1. The CDR3 length is 16 residues. V shed 2 bases, J shed 6 bases, and the junction held 5 bases outside the gene matches. Germline CDR1 and CDR2: MDHEN and SYDVKM. Here the CDR3 DNA reads TGTGCCAGCAGTTTAACTGGACAGGGGGCGTCCGGGGAGCTGTTTTTT. It translates to CASSLTGQGASGELFF.

The J gene is TRBJ1-6, the V gene TRBV28; D is perhaps TRBD1 (6 bases). V was pared by 7 bases and J by 8 bases, with 15 bases between. Germline V CDR1 and CDR2: MDHEN, SYDVKM. CDR3 length: 14 residues. The CDR3 DNA reads as TGTGCCAGCAAGAACGACAGGATGGATTCACCCCTCCACTTT. This codes for CASKNDRMDSPLHF.

The chain recombines TRBV9 with TRBJ2-1; D uncertain. Germline V gene lookup returns CDR1 SGDLS and CDR2 YYNGEE. The CDR3 covers 12 residues. V was trimmed by 3 bases and J by 7 bases, leaving 8 bases between them. The CDR3 sequence: CASSALGNEQFF. The CDR3 DNA reads as TGTGCCAGCAGCGCCCTCGGTAATGAGCAGTTCTTC.

This chain connects TRBV27 to TRBJ2-5; 9 bases fit TRBD1. The closer fit of TRBJ2-7 to the DNA end suggests the J call may be wrong. CDR1 and CDR2 from the germline V gene are MNHEY and SMNVEV (reference sequence). The CDR3 length is 13 residues. In DNA form, the CDR3 reads TGTGCCAGCAGGATACAGGGGGCTGGCGAGCAGTACTTC. It translates to CASRIQGAGEQYF.

The genes are TRBV4-3 and TRBJ1-1, with D uncertain. The CDR3 contains 13 residues. Germline-derived CDR1 and CDR2 are LGHNA and YSLEER. V lost 1 base to trimming and J lost 3 bases, with 6 bases between them. CDR3 DNA: TGCGCCAGCAGCCAAGGCCCCTACACTGAAGCTTTCTTT. It codes for CASSQGPYTEAFF.

V is TRBV11-1 and J is TRBJ1-1; D possibly corresponds to TRBD1 (5 bases). The V end was cut by 6 bases, the J end by 5 bases, with 31 bases between. CDR1 and CDR2 from the germline V gene are SGHAT and FQDESV (reference sequence). This CDR3 contains 19 residues. This chain's CDR3 is CASRPLIISRDRVTTEAFF. The CDR3 region has the DNA TGTGCCAGCAGACCCCTGATAATATCCCGGGACCGCGTGACGACTGAAGCTTTCTTT.

The V and J genes are TRBV2 and TRBJ2-3, with D unresolved. Germline-derived CDR1 and CDR2 are SNHLY and FYNNEI. The CDR3 consists of 13 residues. Trimming took 7 bases from V and 2 from J, leaving 10 bases between them. The CDR3 protein is CASKSENTDTQYF. The DNA of the CDR3 is TGTGCCAGCAAGTCCGAGAACACAGATACGCAGTATTTT.

This chain links TRBV4-3 with TRBJ2-5, with TRBD2 matching 7 bases. The CDR3 loop spans 14 amino acids. The germline V gene has CDR1 LGHNA and CDR2 YSLEER. J gave up 5 bases and V 0 bases, and 3 bases lay outside the gene matches. The CDR3: CASSQEGGSETQYF. CDR3 DNA sequence: TGCGCCAGCAGCCAAGAGGGGGGGTCCGAGACCCAGTACTTC.

The V gene is TRBV7-9, the J gene TRBJ1-4; weak D call: TRBD1 (6 bases). V gave up 6 bases and J gave up 3 bases, with 14 bases separating them. The V gene's germline CDR1 is SEHNR and CDR2 FQNEAQ (reference sequence). CDR3 length: 15 residues. CDR3 sequence (DNA): TGTGCCAGCAGTCCTACAGGGTCGGCTAATGAAAAACTGTTTTTT. Translating it yields CASSPTGSANEKLFF.

The rearrangement joins TRBV6-5 to TRBJ1-6; D perhaps matches TRBD1 (6 bases). This CDR3 has 15 amino acids. V gave up 7 bases and J gave up 2 bases, with 12 bases separating them. Germline values: CDR1 MNHEY, CDR2 SVGAGI. CDR3 sequence: CASMRGATYNSPLHF. For the CDR3, the DNA is TGTGCCAGCATGAGGGGGGCTACCTATAATTCACCCCTCCACTTT.